This T cell receptor (beta chain) was recorded in a study of blood T cell repertoires in COVID-19. Study information: COVID-19 samples collected from the United States, Italy and Spain covered acute and convalescent phases. The analysed material was cDNA or gDNA that came from T cells, B-cell-depleted T cells, or PBMCs.

Germline CDR1 is KGHDR and CDR2 is SFDVKD. This CDR3 is built from 14 residues. V shed 5 bases and J 8 bases; nucleotides not matched to a gene: 5. How the authors handled the data: Estimation of nucleated cell counts was performed using reference gene primer amplification. The repertoire was sequenced with immunoSEQ multiplex PCR; TCRdb's copy has only in-frame clones and lacks some. For V, J and clone size, that table is used; D and trimming come from the DNA. Of 200,000 to 250,000 clones in the sample, roughly 85% are singletons; the top ten hold about 3.8%. In assigning cohorts, the study relied on participant-reported clinical history.

This sequence originates from a woman in her forties with acute COVID-19. Sequencing was carried out using PBMCs or T cells enriched from blood (not recorded which). The chain recombines TRBV24-1 with TRBJ2-1; 10 positions agree with TRBD2. The CDR3 DNA is TGTGCCACCAGTGGCGGGACTAGCGTACATGAGCAGTTCTTC. Protein product: CATSGGTSVHEQFF.